These T cell receptor beta chains were read from a single sample in a study of T-cell memory formation after mild COVID-19. Via MiXCR, TCRdb re-called the 5' RACE reads, giving one row per CDR3 protein. The sample lists under 550,000 distinct CDR3 sequences, around 17% occurring once. Source material: PBMCs or a T cell subset sorted from them (not recorded which). The origin of the receptors is a man aged 18 to 29 who had mild COVID-19 (a few samples of this study predate the infection). Cell type and time point are not known. Each CDR3 is given with its conserved first and last residue.

j_gene | v_gene | CDR3aa
TRBJ2-1 | TRBV20-1 | CSARGQGGFLYNEQFF
TRBJ2-7 | TRBV23-1 | CASSLSRNEQYF
TRBJ2-2 | TRBV9 | CASPGTGELFF
TRBJ2-2 | TRBV7-2 | CASSLGRARRGAVFF
TRBJ1-2 | TRBV12-3/TRBV12-4 | CASTLLRGGYTF
TRBJ2-1 | TRBV27 | CASSSSPAEQFF
TRBJ2-3 | TRBV7-2 | CASSILAGFSTDTQYF
TRBJ1-2 | TRBV29-1 | CSVRMGTPYGYTF
TRBJ1-1 | TRBV29-1 | CSVEDRLRRGAFF
TRBJ1-5 | TRBV15 | CATSRHNQPQHF
TRBJ1-4 | TRBV25-1 | CASSERQNRGGEKLFF
TRBJ1-5 | TRBV7-2 | CASSLFGTSNQPQHF
TRBJ2-3 | TRBV7-2 | CATTSGGGADTQYF
TRBJ2-1 | TRBV20-1 | CSARRPGLSYNEQFF
TRBJ2-2 | TRBV5-1 | CASSLGDRELNTGELFF
TRBJ2-3 | TRBV27 | CASFTGTSGSTQDTQYF
TRBJ2-7 | TRBV12-3/TRBV12-4 | CASSFVGSPYEQYF
TRBJ2-5 | TRBV5-1 | CASSLQGGIQETQYF
TRBJ1-2 | TRBV27 | CASSLGLLAGGYTF
TRBJ1-1 | TRBV12-5 | CASGLVLVDAEAFF
TRBJ1-5 | TRBV19 | CASSIEGYFQPQHF
TRBJ2-2 | TRBV12-3/TRBV12-4 | CASSPRTGGNTGELFF
TRBJ1-2 | TRBV11-1 | CASSLTAGNPGGYTF
TRBJ2-5 | TRBV6-5 | CASNKSPTASQETQYF
TRBJ2-3 | TRBV3-1 | CASSQYRGERDTQYF
TRBJ2-7 | TRBV7-8 | CASSRDRAIVYEQYF
TRBJ1-2 | TRBV28 | CASRYMGTLYGYTF